A single sample is the source of the 2 T cell receptor beta chains below, sequenced in a study of T-cell reconstitution after alpha-beta-depleted transplantation in children. The TCRbeta library incorporated unique molecular identifiers. TCRdb re-derived calls from the PCR reads in MiXCR, one entry per CDR3 protein. Of hundreds of thousands of distinct CDR3 sequences in the sample, over 8% are singletons; the top ten hold roughly a tenth. This material consisted of PBMCs from the stem cell graft donor, taken from the stem cell graft. These receptor sequences come from a human donor who donated a stem cell graft to a child with SCID.

This clonotype has at least ten counts. This rearrangement joins TRBV6-4 to TRBJ1-1; D remains unclear. V was cut by 4 bases and J by 0 bases, with 12 bases left in between. The CDR3 length is 15 residues. Germline V gene lookup returns CDR1 MRHNA and CDR2 SNTAGT. The CDR3 nucleotides are TGTGCCAGCAGTGCTTACCCTTACATGAACACTGAAGCTTTCTTT. Amino acids: CASSAYPYMNTEAFF.

This chain joins TRBV5-1 and TRBJ2-3; TRBD2 matches 10 bases. The trim removed 3 bases at V and 2 bases at J, leaving 6 bases unmatched. Germline values: CDR1 SGHRS, CDR2 YFSETQ. The CDR3 runs 16 residues. The chain's CDR3 is CASSSRTSGSTDTQYF. The CDR3, as DNA: TGCGCCAGCAGCTCCCGGACTAGCGGATCCACAGATACGCAGTATTTT.